The next 23 T cell receptor beta chains were all read from a single sample in a study of CXCR3-negative and CXCR3-positive naive CD8 T cells (dated by TCRdb to about 2019). TCRdb names NextSeq 550 as the instrument used. The Human TCR Profiling Kit (MiLaboratory) was used to make UMI-labeled 5' RACE TRB cDNA libraries. TCRdb reprocessed the reads; each CDR3 protein sequence makes one entry, and DNA is unavailable. The sample's clone listing holds around 56,000 distinct CDR3 sequences. Approximately 0.45% of the sample is taken by the ten largest. Source material: naive CXCR3- CD8+ T cells from blood. Per the publication, the cell subset or site label means: CD45RO-CCR7+CD27+CD95- naive CD8+ T cells lacking CXCR3 (TNR3-). The receptors shown here come from a human donor in good health. Some clones in this sample may be carry-over from other donors' samples.

The genes are TRBV29-1 and TRBJ2-3; TCRdb lists TRBD1, though no DNA is available to test this call. Germline V gene data show CDR1 as SQVTM and CDR2 as ANQGSEA. This CDR3 spans 15 amino acids. CDR3 in amino acids: CSVVPRGAHTDTQYF.

The chain couples TRBV7-2 to TRBJ1-2; the D gene TCRdb calls, TRBD1, cannot be checked with no DNA. Germline assignment: CDR1 SGHTA and CDR2 FQGNSA. This CDR3 comprises 15 residues. CDR3 protein: CASSLDKGANYGYTF.

The chain uses TRBV29-1 and TRBJ1-6. CDR1 and CDR2 from the germline V gene are SQVTM and ANQGSEA. The CDR3 runs 17 residues. CDR3 region: CSVEAGPLNSYNSPLHF.

The chain uses TRBV7-9 and TRBJ2-7; TCRdb reports TRBD1, a call that lacks DNA to check it against. The CDR3 has 14 amino acids. Germline loops: CDR1 SEHNR, CDR2 FQNEAQ (reference sequence). CDR3 region: CASRSGFSSYEQYF.

The V gene is TRBV4-3, the J gene TRBJ2-7. This CDR3 has 15 amino acids. Germline-derived CDR1 and CDR2 are LGHNA and YSLEER. The CDR3 spells CASSHDTDSSYEQYF.

V gene TRBV29-1 combines with J gene TRBJ2-7; TCRdb names TRBD1, which stays unverified in the absence of DNA. Germline CDR1 is SQVTM and CDR2 is ANQGSEA. The CDR3 is 12 amino acids. The CDR3 is CSVLRTGNEQYF.

The chain carries TRBV9 and TRBJ2-7; the TRBD1 assignment by TCRdb is unverifiable without DNA. Germline assignment: CDR1 SGDLS and CDR2 YYNGEE. This CDR3 spans 14 amino acids. CDR3 sequence reads: CASSVEDRVGEQYF.

The CDR3 sequence: CASSLFYSYEQYF. The chain links TRBV5-5 to TRBJ2-7. Germline loops: CDR1 SGHKS, CDR2 YYEKEE (reference sequence). The CDR3 totals 13 residues.

The chain joins TRBV9 to TRBJ2-5. Germline V gene data show CDR1 as SGDLS and CDR2 as YYNGEE. The CDR3 consists of 11 residues. CDR3 region: CASSDQETQYF.

The chain employs TRBV5-1 and TRBJ2-5; TCRdb selects TRBD1, and the lack of DNA leaves this call unchecked. The CDR3 contains 14 residues. Germline CDR1 is SGHRS and CDR2 is YFSETQ. The CDR3 protein is CASSSWTDQETQYF.

This chain links TRBV7-7 with TRBJ2-1; TCRdb's assignment of TRBD2 cannot be checked, as there is no DNA. The length of the CDR3 is 15 residues. Germline values: CDR1 SSHAT, CDR2 FNYEAQ (reference sequence). The CDR3 is CASSLGSGAYNEKFF.

The chain links TRBV11-2 to TRBJ2-7; no DNA is available, so the TRBD2 call from TCRdb remains unchecked. This CDR3 is 16 amino acids long. Germline lookup yields CDR1 SGHAT and CDR2 FQNNGV. Here the CDR3 reads CASSLGSVFPANEQYF.

The CDR3 sequence: CASNIAGGLNEQFF. The chain combines TRBV12-3 or TRBV12-4 with TRBJ2-1; checking the TCRdb D call of TRBD1 is not possible without DNA. The length of the CDR3 is 14 residues.

The rearrangement links TRBV27 to TRBJ1-2; TCRdb calls TRBD1, which cannot be checked without DNA. Germline V gives CDR1 MNHEY, CDR2 SMNVEV (reference sequence). CDR3 size: 14 residues. This CDR3 is CASSFAGTGNGYTF.

V is TRBV7-3 and J is TRBJ2-5; TCRdb returns TRBD1, unconfirmable since there is no DNA. The length of the CDR3 is 14 residues. Germline CDR1 reads SGHTA; CDR2 reads FQGTGA. The CDR3 loop reads CASSFGPPGETQYF.

The chain has TRBV12-3 or TRBV12-4 and TRBJ1-6; TCRdb selects TRBD1, and the lack of DNA leaves this call unchecked. The CDR3 runs 16 residues. CDR3 region: CASSLLPGSYNSPLHF.

CDR3 region: CSVTQGTDRLVETQYF. The V and J genes are TRBV29-1 and TRBJ2-5; TCRdb's D call of TRBD1 is untestable without DNA. The CDR3 sequence is 16 residues long. Per germline, CDR1 SQVTM and CDR2 ANQGSEA. The variable domain in full, completed from reference TRBV29-1 and TRBJ2-5, reads SAVISQKPSRDICQRGTSLTIQCQVDSQVTMMFWYRQQPGQSLTLIATANQGSEATYESGFVIDKFPISRPNLTFSTLTVSNMSPEDSSIYLCSVTQGTDRLVETQYFGPGTRLLVL.

The chain uses TRBV28 and TRBJ2-7; TCRdb names TRBD1, which stays unverified in the absence of DNA. The germline V gene encodes CDR1 MDHEN and CDR2 SYDVKM. This CDR3 spans 14 amino acids. The CDR3 spells CASRTRDSSYEQYF.

The chain is built from TRBV11-3 and TRBJ2-7; with no DNA, the TCRdb D assignment of TRBD2 cannot be verified. The CDR3 length is 15 residues. Per germline, CDR1 SGHNT and CDR2 YENEEA. The CDR3 loop reads CASSLRIAGGIEQYF. Based on the CDR3 plus reference TRBV11-3 and TRBJ2-7, the full variable domain is EAGVVQSPRYKIIEKKQPVAFWCNPISGHNTLYWYLQNLGQGPELLIRYENEEAVDDSQLPKDRFSAERLKGVDSTLKIQPAELGDSAVYLCASSLRIAGGIEQYFGPGTRLTVT.

The chain uses TRBV4-2 and TRBJ2-7; TCRdb returns TRBD1, unconfirmable since there is no DNA. The CDR3 is 14 amino acids. The V gene's germline CDR1 is LGHNA and CDR2 YNFKEQ. The CDR3 loop is CASSQADRGYEQYF.

This chain joins TRBV5-1 and TRBJ2-1; TCRdb designates TRBD2, a call that cannot be tested without DNA. CDR1 is SGHRS and CDR2 is YFSETQ in the germline V gene. The length of the CDR3 is 14 residues. CDR3 sequence reads: CASSFPGGEDEQFF.

The chain combines TRBV12-3 or TRBV12-4 with TRBJ2-7; TCRdb selects TRBD1, and the lack of DNA leaves this call unchecked. The CDR3 length is 15 residues. The CDR3 reads CASSLPGQGAWEQYF.

The chain joins TRBV28 to TRBJ1-5; TCRdb reports TRBD1, a call that lacks DNA to check it against. CDR3 size: 16 residues. Looked up from germline, CDR1 is MDHEN and CDR2 is SYDVKM. The CDR3 region is CASSLFGTGYNQPQHF.